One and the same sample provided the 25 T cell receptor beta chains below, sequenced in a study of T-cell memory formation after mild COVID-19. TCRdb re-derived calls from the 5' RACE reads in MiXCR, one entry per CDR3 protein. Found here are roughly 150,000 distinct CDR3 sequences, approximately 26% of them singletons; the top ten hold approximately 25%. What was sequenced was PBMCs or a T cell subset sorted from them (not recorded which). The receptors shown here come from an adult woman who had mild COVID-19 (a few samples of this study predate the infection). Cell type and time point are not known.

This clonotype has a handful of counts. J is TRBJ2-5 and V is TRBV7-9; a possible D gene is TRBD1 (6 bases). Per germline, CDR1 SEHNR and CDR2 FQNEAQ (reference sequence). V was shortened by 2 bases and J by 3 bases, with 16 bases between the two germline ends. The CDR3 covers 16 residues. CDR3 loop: CASSLLLQGSKETQYF. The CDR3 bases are TGTGCCAGCAGCTTACTCCTACAGGGCTCGAAAGAGACCCAGTACTTC.

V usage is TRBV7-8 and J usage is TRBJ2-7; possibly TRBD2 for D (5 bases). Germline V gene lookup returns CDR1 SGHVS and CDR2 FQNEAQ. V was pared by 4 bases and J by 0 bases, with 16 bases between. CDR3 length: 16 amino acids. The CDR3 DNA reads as TGTGCCAGCAGCTCAAAGAGGACTTCCTTCTCCTACGAGCAGTACTTC. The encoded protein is CASSSKRTSFSYEQYF.

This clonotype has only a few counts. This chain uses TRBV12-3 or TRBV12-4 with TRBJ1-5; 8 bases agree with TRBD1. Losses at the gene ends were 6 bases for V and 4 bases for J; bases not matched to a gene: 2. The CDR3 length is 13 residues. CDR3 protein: CASSNRGNQPQHF. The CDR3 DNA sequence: TGTGCCAGCAGCAACAGGGGGAATCAGCCCCAGCATTTT.

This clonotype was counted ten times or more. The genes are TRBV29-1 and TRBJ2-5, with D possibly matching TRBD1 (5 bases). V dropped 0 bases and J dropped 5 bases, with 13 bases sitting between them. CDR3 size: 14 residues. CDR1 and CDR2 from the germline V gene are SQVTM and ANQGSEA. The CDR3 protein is CSVEDQGRVETQYF. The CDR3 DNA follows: TGCAGCGTTGAAGATCAGGGAAGGGTTGAGACCCAGTACTTC.

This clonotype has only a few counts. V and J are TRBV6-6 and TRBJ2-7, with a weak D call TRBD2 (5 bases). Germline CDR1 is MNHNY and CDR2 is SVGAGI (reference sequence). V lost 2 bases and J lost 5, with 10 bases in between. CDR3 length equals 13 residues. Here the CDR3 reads CASSYRVRDEQYF. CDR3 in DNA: TGTGCCAGCAGTTACCGCGTGCGGGACGAGCAGTACTTC.

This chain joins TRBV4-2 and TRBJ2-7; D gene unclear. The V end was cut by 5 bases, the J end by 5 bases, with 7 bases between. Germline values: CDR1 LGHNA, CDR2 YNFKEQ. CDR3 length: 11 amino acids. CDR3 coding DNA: TGTGCCAGCAGCGCCAGCCACGAGCAGTACTTC. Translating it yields CASSASHEQYF.

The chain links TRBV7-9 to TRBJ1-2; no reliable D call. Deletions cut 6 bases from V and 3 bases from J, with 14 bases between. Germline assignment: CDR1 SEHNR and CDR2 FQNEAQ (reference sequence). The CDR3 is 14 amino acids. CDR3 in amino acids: CASSPPVAHYGYTF. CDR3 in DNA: TGTGCCAGCAGTCCCCCCGTGGCTCACTATGGCTACACCTTC.

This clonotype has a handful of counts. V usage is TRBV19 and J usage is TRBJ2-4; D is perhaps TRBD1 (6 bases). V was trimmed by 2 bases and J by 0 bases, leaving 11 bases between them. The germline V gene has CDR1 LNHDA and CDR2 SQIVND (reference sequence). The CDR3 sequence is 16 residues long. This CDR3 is CASSITGSLAKNIQYF. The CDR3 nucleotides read TGTGCCAGTAGTATAACAGGGTCGCTAGCCAAAAACATTCAGTACTTC. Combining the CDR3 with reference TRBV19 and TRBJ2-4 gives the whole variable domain DGGITQSPKYLFRKEGQNVTLSCEQNLNHDAMYWYRQDPGQGLRLIYYSQIVNDFQKGDIAEGYSVSREKKESFPLTVTSAQKNPTAFYLCASSITGSLAKNIQYFGAGTRLSVL.

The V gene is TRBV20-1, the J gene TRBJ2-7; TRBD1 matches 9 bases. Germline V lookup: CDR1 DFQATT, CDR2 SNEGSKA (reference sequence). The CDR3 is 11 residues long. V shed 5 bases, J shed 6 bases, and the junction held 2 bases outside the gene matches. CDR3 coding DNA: TGCAGTGCTTTACAGGGGGCCGAGCAGTACTTC. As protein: CSALQGAEQYF.

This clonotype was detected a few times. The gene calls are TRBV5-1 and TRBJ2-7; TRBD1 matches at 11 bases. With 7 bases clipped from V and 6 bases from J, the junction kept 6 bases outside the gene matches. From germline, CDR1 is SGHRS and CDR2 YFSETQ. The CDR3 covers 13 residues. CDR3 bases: TGCGCCAGCGGGTGGACAGGGGGCTCCGAGCAGTACTTC. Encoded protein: CASGWTGGSEQYF.

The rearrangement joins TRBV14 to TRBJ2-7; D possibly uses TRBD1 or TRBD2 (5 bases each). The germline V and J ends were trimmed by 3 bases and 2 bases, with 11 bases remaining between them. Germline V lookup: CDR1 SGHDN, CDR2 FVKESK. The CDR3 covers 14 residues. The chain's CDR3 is CASSHSRDPYEQYF. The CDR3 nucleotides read TGTGCCAGCAGCCATTCCAGGGACCCCTACGAGCAGTACTTC.

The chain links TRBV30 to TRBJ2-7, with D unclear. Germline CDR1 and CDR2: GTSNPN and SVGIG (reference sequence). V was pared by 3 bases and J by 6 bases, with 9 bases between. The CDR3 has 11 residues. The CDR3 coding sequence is TGTGCCTGGAGAGACCCATTCGAGCAGTACTTC. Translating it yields CAWRDPFEQYF.

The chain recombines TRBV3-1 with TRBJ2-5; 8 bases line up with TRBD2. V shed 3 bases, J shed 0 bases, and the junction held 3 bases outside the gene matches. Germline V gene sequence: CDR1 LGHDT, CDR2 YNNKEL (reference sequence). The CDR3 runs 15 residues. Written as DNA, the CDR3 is TGTGCCAGCAGCCACCTAGCGGGTTACCAAGAGACCCAGTACTTC. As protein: CASSHLAGYQETQYF.

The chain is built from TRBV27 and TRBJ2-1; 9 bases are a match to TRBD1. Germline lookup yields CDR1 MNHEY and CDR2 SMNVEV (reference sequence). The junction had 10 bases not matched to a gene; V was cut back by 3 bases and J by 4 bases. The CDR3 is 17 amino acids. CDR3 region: CASSFGTGQHGYNEQFF. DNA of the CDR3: TGTGCCAGCAGTTTTGGGACAGGGCAGCACGGTTACAATGAGCAGTTCTTC.

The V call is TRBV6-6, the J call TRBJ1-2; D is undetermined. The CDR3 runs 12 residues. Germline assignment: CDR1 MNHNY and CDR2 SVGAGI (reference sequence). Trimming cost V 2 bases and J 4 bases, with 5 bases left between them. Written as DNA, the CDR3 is TGTGCCAGCAGTTACACCAGCTATGGCTACACCTTC. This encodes CASSYTSYGYTF.

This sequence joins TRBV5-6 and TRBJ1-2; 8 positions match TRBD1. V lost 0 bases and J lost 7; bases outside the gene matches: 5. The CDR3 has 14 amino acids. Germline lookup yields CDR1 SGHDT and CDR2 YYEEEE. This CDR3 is CASSLAMTGAGYTF. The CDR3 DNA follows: TGTGCCAGCAGCTTGGCGATGACAGGGGCTGGCTACACCTTC.

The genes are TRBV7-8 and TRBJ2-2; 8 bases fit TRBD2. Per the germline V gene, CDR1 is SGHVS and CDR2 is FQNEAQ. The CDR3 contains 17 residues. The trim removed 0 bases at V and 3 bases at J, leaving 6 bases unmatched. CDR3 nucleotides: TGTGCCAGCAGCTTAGCGGCAGCGGGGGAGTACACCGGGGAGCTGTTTTTT. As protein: CASSLAAAGEYTGELFF.

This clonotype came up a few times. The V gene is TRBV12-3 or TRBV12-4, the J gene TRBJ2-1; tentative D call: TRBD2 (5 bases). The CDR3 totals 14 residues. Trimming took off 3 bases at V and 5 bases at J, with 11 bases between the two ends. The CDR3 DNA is TGTGCCAGCAGTTTTTGGTCCGGGGACAATGAGCAGTTCTTC. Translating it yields CASSFWSGDNEQFF.

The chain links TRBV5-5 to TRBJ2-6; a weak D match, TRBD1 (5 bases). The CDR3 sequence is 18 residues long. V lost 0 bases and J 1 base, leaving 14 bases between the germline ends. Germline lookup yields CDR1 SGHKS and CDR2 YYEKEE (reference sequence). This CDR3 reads CASSLELGRTSGANVLTF. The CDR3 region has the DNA TGTGCCAGCAGCTTGGAGTTGGGGCGGACGTCTGGGGCCAACGTCCTGACTTTC.

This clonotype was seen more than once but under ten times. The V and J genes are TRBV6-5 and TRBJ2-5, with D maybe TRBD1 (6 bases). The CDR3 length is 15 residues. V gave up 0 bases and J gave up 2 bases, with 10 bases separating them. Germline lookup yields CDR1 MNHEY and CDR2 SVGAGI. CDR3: CASSYSLGAQETQYF. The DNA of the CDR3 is TGTGCCAGCAGTTACTCGTTGGGGGCGCAAGAGACCCAGTACTTC.

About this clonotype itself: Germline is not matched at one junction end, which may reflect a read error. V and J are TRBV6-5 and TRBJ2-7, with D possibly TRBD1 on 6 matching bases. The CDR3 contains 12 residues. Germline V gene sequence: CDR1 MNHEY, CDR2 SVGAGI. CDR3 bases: TGTGCCAGCAGTGCAAATTCAGGGGAGCTGTACTTC. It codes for CASSANSGELYF.

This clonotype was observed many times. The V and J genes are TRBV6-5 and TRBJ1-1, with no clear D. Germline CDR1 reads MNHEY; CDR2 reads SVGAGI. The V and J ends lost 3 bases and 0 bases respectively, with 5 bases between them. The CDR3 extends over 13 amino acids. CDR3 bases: TGTGCCAGCAGTTATGAGCTGAACACTGAAGCTTTCTTT. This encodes CASSYELNTEAFF.

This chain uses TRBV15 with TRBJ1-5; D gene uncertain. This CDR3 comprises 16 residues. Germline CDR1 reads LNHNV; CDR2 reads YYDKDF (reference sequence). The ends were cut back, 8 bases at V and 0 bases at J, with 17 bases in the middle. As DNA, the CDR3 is TGTGCCACCCACGAGCCGGGCGGCTATAGCAATCAGCCCCAGCATTTT. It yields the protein CATHEPGGYSNQPQHF.

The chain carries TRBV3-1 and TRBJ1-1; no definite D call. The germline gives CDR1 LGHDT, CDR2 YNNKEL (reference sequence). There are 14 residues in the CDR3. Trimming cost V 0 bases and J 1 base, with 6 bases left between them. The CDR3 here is CASSQEDPNTEAFF. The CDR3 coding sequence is TGTGCCAGCAGCCAAGAGGACCCGAACACTGAAGCTTTCTTT.

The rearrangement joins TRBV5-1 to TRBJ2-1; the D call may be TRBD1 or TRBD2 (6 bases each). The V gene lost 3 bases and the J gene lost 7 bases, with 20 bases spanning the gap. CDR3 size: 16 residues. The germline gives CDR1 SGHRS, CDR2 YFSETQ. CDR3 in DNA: TGCGCCAGCAGCTACGAGGGGCAGGGGACTGGGAATGAGCAGTTCTTC. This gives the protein CASSYEGQGTGNEQFF.